The 31 T cell receptor beta chains given below trace back to one sample, sequenced in a study of T cells after posttransplantation cyclophosphamide. Data came from immunoSEQ multiplex PCR; TCRdb stores just in-frame clones and leaves some out. The sample includes under 15,000 clones, about 80% of them seen just once. Methotrexate plus calcineurin inhibitor accompanied controls' myeloablative marrow transplants; sampling was 1 year later. Here the sequenced sample was PBMCs, taken about 350 days after allogeneic stem cell transplant with calcineurin inhibitor and methotrexate. The receptors come from a male patient in his thirties who received an allogeneic stem cell transplant from an unrelated donor, was CMV-positive, and had acute GVHD only. These T cells may partly come from the graft donor.

This clone was recorded a few times. The genes are TRBV19 and TRBJ1-5; 8 bases are shared with TRBD1. Germline V lookup: CDR1 LNHDA, CDR2 SQIVND (reference sequence). The V segment lost 1 base and the J segment 6 bases; nucleotides outside the gene matches: 8. There are 16 residues in the CDR3. This CDR3 reads CASSIGGRGLSQPQHF. The CDR3 bases are TGTGCCAGTAGTATAGGGGGCAGGGGGCTTAGTCAGCCCCAGCATTTT.

CDR3 bases: TGCGCCAGCAGCCCCGGACTAGCGGGGGTCGACTACGGGGAGCTGTTTTTT. It is translated as CASSPGLAGVDYGELFF. V usage is TRBV5-1 and J usage is TRBJ2-2; the match to TRBD2 covers 13 bases. CDR1 and CDR2 (germline): SGHRS, YFSETQ. CDR3 length: 17 residues. V shed 4 bases, J shed 7 bases, and the junction held 10 bases outside the gene matches.

The CDR3 region has the DNA TGTGCCTGGAGTGCCGGGACAGGGTTTCGCGGCTATGGCTACACCTTC. Amino acids: CAWSAGTGFRGYGYTF. V gene TRBV30 combines with J gene TRBJ1-2; 9 bases map to TRBD1. CDR1 and CDR2 (germline): GTSNPN, SVGIG (reference sequence). Trimming cost V 1 base and J 4 bases; bases outside gene matches: 10. This CDR3 is built from 16 residues.

This clone was seen more than once but under ten times. V usage is TRBV2 and J usage is TRBJ2-5; possibly TRBD2 for D (5 bases). This CDR3 has 14 amino acids. V dropped 6 bases and J dropped 2 bases, with 13 bases sitting between them. Per the germline V gene, CDR1 is SNHLY and CDR2 is FYNNEI. The CDR3 spells CASRRWTLQETQYF. CDR3 bases: TGTGCCAGCAGACGATGGACTCTGCAAGAGACCCAGTACTTC.

V is TRBV19 and J is TRBJ1-5, with 8 bases matching TRBD1. The length of the CDR3 is 15 residues. The germline V gene encodes CDR1 LNHDA and CDR2 SQIVND (reference sequence). Unmatched junction bases numbered 7, after V lost 9 bases and J lost 0 bases. The CDR3 here is CASGQGLNSNQPQHF. The CDR3, as DNA: TGTGCCAGCGGACAGGGCCTAAATAGCAATCAGCCCCAGCATTTT.

The gene calls are TRBV6-4 and TRBJ2-2; no clear D. Germline V gives CDR1 MRHNA, CDR2 SNTAGT. Trimming pared 0 bases from V and 7 bases from J, leaving 12 bases between. This CDR3 contains 15 residues. This chain's CDR3 is CASSDSKPHYGELFF. CDR3 DNA sequence: TGTGCCAGCAGTGACTCAAAGCCGCACTACGGGGAGCTGTTTTTT.

The V and J genes are TRBV5-1 and TRBJ2-5, with 9 bases aligning to TRBD1. Germline CDR1 SGHRS, CDR2 YFSETQ. This CDR3 has 14 residues. V shed 6 bases, J shed 4 bases, and the junction held 7 bases outside the gene matches. This CDR3 is CASTSGQGSETQYF. The CDR3 region has the DNA TGCGCCAGCACCTCGGGACAGGGCTCAGAGACCCAGTACTTC.

The gene calls are TRBV6-1 and TRBJ1-6; unclear D gene. Germline lookup yields CDR1 MNHNS and CDR2 SASEGT. There are 16 residues in the CDR3. V gave up 3 bases and J gave up 7 bases, with 16 bases separating them. The CDR3 DNA is TGTGCCAGCAGTGACCCGAGTAGGAGTTACAATTCACCCCTCCACTTT. Its protein is CASSDPSRSYNSPLHF.

V usage is TRBV6-1 and J usage is TRBJ2-1, with 7 bases matching TRBD1. Looked up from germline, CDR1 is MNHNS and CDR2 is SASEGT. V gave up 3 bases and J gave up 10 bases; unmatched junction bases: 6. CDR3 length: 13 residues. The CDR3 bases are TGTGCCAGCAGTGACAGGGGGAGTGGAGAGCAGTTCTTC. This sequence encodes CASSDRGSGEQFF.

V is TRBV25-1 and J is TRBJ2-5, with no clear D. V was trimmed by 6 bases and J by 5 bases, leaving 13 bases between them. This CDR3 is 13 amino acids long. The germline V gene encodes CDR1 MGHDK and CDR2 SYGVNS. In nucleotides, the CDR3 is TGTGCCAGCAGCGCCGGTATGGGCGAGACCCAGTACTTC. Translation: CASSAGMGETQYF.

The CDR3 nucleotides are TGTGCCAGCAGCTTCCAGAACACCGGCTACACCTTC. This codes for CASSFQNTGYTF. V is TRBV5-6 and J is TRBJ1-2; D remains ambiguous. The CDR3 runs 12 residues. With 2 bases removed from V and 8 bases from J, the gap between germline ends came to 10 bases. The V gene's germline CDR1 is SGHDT and CDR2 YYEEEE.

The chain couples TRBV6-5 to TRBJ2-2; 9 positions agree with TRBD2. Germline CDR1 MNHEY, CDR2 SVGAGI. The V gene end was trimmed by 2 bases and the J gene end by 3 bases; junction bases not matched to a gene: 1. This CDR3 comprises 15 residues. The CDR3 bases are TGTGCCAGCAGTTACGTAGCGGGAGACACCGGGGAGCTGTTTTTT. Its protein product is CASSYVAGDTGELFF.

The chain carries TRBV7-9 and TRBJ1-1; D remains unclear. V was cut by 1 base and J by 1 base, with 4 bases left in between. The germline gives CDR1 SEHNR, CDR2 FQNEAQ (reference sequence). The CDR3 covers 13 residues. CDR3 DNA: TGTGCCAGCAGCTTAGAACAGAACACTGAAGCTTTCTTT. It encodes CASSLEQNTEAFF.

The chain uses TRBV6-6 and TRBJ2-7, with 9 bases aligning to TRBD2. The CDR3 contains 13 residues. Trimming cost V 3 bases and J 4 bases; bases outside gene matches: 1. CDR1 is MNHNY and CDR2 is SVGAGI in the germline V gene (reference sequence). The DNA for the CDR3 is TGTGCCAGCAGTTATGGACTAGCGTACGAGCAGTACTTC. This codes for CASSYGLAYEQYF.

This clone was seen a single time. The chain joins TRBV25-1 to TRBJ1-6, with TRBD1 matching 10 bases. Germline CDR1 is MGHDK and CDR2 is SYGVNS. The ends lost 6 bases at V and 10 bases at J; junction bases unmatched: 6. The CDR3 has 14 residues. Here the CDR3 DNA reads TGTGCCAGCAGGACCGGGACAGGGGTGTCACCCCTCCACTTT. This gives the protein CASRTGTGVSPLHF.

J is TRBJ1-1 and V is TRBV19, with TRBD1 matching 11 bases. V trimming: 5 bases; J trimming: 6 bases; junction bases outside the gene matches: 8. The V gene's germline CDR1 is LNHDA and CDR2 SQIVND (reference sequence). There are 15 residues in the CDR3. CDR3 nucleotide sequence: TGTGCCAGTAGTCCCGGACAGGGGGCATTCGCTGAAGCTTTCTTT. This codes for CASSPGQGAFAEAFF.

A single count supports this clone. As DNA, the CDR3 is TGTGCCAGCAGCCACCAAGGGGATACCGGGGAGCTGTTTTTT. It codes for CASSHQGDTGELFF. This chain joins TRBV5-4 and TRBJ2-2, with D tentatively TRBD1 (5 bases). This CDR3 comprises 14 residues. Germline loops: CDR1 SGHNT, CDR2 YYREEE (reference sequence). Trimming removed 4 bases at V and 5 bases at J, with 12 bases between.

The J gene is TRBJ1-2, the V gene TRBV7-2; D gene uncertain. This CDR3 spans 14 amino acids. Trimming took off 0 bases at V and 8 bases at J, with 13 bases between the two ends. Germline V lookup: CDR1 SGHTA, CDR2 FQGNSA. CDR3 loop: CASSLAGARQGYTF. Here the CDR3 DNA reads TGTGCCAGCAGCTTAGCGGGCGCCCGACAAGGCTACACCTTC.

This chain connects TRBV5-6 to TRBJ2-7; possible D gene TRBD2, 6 bases. The germline V gene has CDR1 SGHDT and CDR2 YYEEEE. The CDR3 spans 18 residues. With 1 base removed from V and 3 bases from J, the gap between germline ends came to 23 bases. In DNA, the CDR3 is TGTGCCAGCAGCTTGCCCACCGGGACGGTAACGGGAGACTACGAGCAGTACTTC. It is translated as CASSLPTGTVTGDYEQYF.

The chain uses TRBV6-5 and TRBJ2-5; maybe TRBD1 (6 bases). The CDR3 has 14 amino acids. The V end was cut by 5 bases, the J end by 1 base, with 11 bases between. Germline V gene sequence: CDR1 MNHEY, CDR2 SVGAGI. The CDR3 sequence is CASSRTTGQETQYF. The CDR3 DNA reads as TGTGCCAGCAGTAGGACGACAGGCCAAGAGACCCAGTACTTC.

The table lists this clone with a count of one. The J gene is TRBJ2-1, the V gene TRBV5-1, with D tentatively TRBD2 (5 bases). Trimming pared 4 bases from V and 6 bases from J, leaving 17 bases between. The CDR3 spans 15 residues. CDR1 SGHRS and CDR2 YFSETQ come from the germline V gene. The CDR3 reads CASSPGLSRTNEQFF. In DNA form, the CDR3 reads TGCGCCAGCAGCCCTGGACTCTCTCGTACCAATGAGCAGTTCTTC.

V and J are TRBV5-4 and TRBJ1-2; D gene unclear. CDR1 SGHNT and CDR2 YYREEE come from the germline V gene (reference sequence). Trimming took off 4 bases at V and 3 bases at J, with 7 bases between the two ends. The CDR3 has 12 residues. For the CDR3, the DNA is TGTGCCAGCAGCACAGAGTACTATGGCTACACCTTC. It translates to CASSTEYYGYTF.

The chain uses TRBV27 and TRBJ1-3; TRBD1 is a possible D gene (5 bases). V was pared by 4 bases and J by 3 bases, with 13 bases between. The germline gives CDR1 MNHEY, CDR2 SMNVEV (reference sequence). The length of the CDR3 is 15 residues. In nucleotides, the CDR3 is TGTGCCAGCAGTTCTTGGTGGGGCTTTGGAAACACCATATATTTT. Translating it yields CASSSWWGFGNTIYF.

This clone came up once. The V call is TRBV29-1, the J call TRBJ2-7; 7 bases fit TRBD2. J lost 3 bases, V lost 5 bases, and 4 bases had no gene match. Germline assignment: CDR1 SQVTM and CDR2 ANQGSEA. This CDR3 spans 12 amino acids. Written as DNA, the CDR3 is TGCAGCGTTTGGGCTAGCGGCTACGAGCAGTACTTC. Encoded protein: CSVWASGYEQYF.

This chain connects TRBV25-1 to TRBJ2-3; the D gene is possibly TRBD1 (6 bases). With 2 bases removed from V and 4 bases from J, the gap between germline ends came to 16 bases. The CDR3 sequence is 16 residues long. CDR1 is MGHDK and CDR2 is SYGVNS in the germline V gene. CDR3 sequence (DNA): TGTGCCAGCAGTGAAAAAAGGGCAGGGGAATCAGATACGCAGTATTTT. It yields the protein CASSEKRAGESDTQYF.

The genes are TRBV5-1 and TRBJ2-7; perhaps TRBD1 as D (6 bases). Germline V gives CDR1 SGHRS, CDR2 YFSETQ. This CDR3 has 14 amino acids. The V end was cut by 0 bases, the J end by 4 bases, with 11 bases between. CDR3 DNA sequence: TGCGCCAGCAGCTTGGTTGGGGGCGAGTACGAGCAGTACTTC. Translating it yields CASSLVGGEYEQYF.

The genes are TRBV29-1 and TRBJ1-2, with 8 bases that match TRBD1. Trimming took 4 bases from V and 4 from J; bases not matched to a gene: 14. The CDR3 sequence is 16 residues long. Per germline, CDR1 SQVTM and CDR2 ANQGSEA. The CDR3 nucleotides are TGCAGCGTTGCCAGAGACAGGGGACCGACGGGCTATGGCTACACCTTC. Its protein is CSVARDRGPTGYGYTF.

The rearrangement links TRBV27 to TRBJ2-7; possibly TRBD2 for D (5 bases). V shed 2 bases and J shed 2 bases, with 13 bases lying between them. CDR1 is MNHEY and CDR2 is SMNVEV in the germline V gene (reference sequence). This CDR3 comprises 15 residues. CDR3 sequence (DNA): TGTGCCAGCAGTTTACGGGAAACATCGCCCTACGAGCAGTACTTC. Translation: CASSLRETSPYEQYF.

The chain links TRBV12-1 to TRBJ1-4; TRBD1 reflects the table's D call only, with no check against the DNA. TRBV12-1 is a listed pseudogene. This CDR3 is 12 amino acids long. DNA for the CDR3: TGTGCCAGCCTAAACAGAAATGAAAAACTGTTTTTT. Its translation: CASLNRNEKLFF.

This clone has only one observation. The CDR3 region has the DNA TGTGCCAGCAGTGAGGCAGAATCTAACTATGGCTACACCTTC. Translating it yields CASSEAESNYGYTF. V is TRBV2 and J is TRBJ1-2; no clear D. Trimming took off 3 bases at V and 0 bases at J, with 8 bases between the two ends. The CDR3 consists of 14 residues. Germline CDR1 SNHLY, CDR2 FYNNEI.

The V gene is TRBV7-2, the J gene TRBJ2-7; D is ambiguous. V gave up 3 bases and J gave up 0 bases, with 6 bases separating them. Germline CDR1 SGHTA, CDR2 FQGNSA. The CDR3 covers 13 residues. The CDR3 spells CASSFVASYEQYF. CDR3 DNA sequence: TGTGCCAGCAGCTTCGTGGCCTCCTACGAGCAGTACTTC.